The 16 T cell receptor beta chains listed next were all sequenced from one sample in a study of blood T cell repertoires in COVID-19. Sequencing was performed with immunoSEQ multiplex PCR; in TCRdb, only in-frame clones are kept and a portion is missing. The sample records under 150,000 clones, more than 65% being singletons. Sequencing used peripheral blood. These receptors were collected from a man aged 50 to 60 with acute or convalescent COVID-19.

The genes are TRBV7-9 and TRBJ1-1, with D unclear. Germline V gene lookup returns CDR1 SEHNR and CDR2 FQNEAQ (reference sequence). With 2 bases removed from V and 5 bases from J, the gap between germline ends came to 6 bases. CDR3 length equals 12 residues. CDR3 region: CASSLSGTEAFF. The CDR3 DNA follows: TGTGCCAGCAGCTTATCCGGGACTGAAGCTTTCTTT.

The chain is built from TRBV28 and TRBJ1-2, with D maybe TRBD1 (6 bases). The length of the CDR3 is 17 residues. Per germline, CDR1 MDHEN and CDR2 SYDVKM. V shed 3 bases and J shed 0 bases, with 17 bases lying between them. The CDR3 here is CASSFSAGVLANYGYTF. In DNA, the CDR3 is TGTGCCAGCAGTTTTTCCGCAGGGGTCCTAGCTAACTATGGCTACACCTTC.

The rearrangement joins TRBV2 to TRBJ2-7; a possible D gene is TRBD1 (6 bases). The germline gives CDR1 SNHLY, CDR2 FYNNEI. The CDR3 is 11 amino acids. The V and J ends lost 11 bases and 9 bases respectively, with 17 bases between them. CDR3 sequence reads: CAFSQGGRQYF. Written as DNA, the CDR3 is TGTGCCTTTTCACAGGGCGGGCGGCAGTACTTC.

The CDR3 loop reads CATSDFTRHYGYTF. The DNA of the CDR3 is TGTGCCACCAGTGATTTCACGCGGCACTATGGCTACACCTTC. This rearrangement joins TRBV24-1 to TRBJ1-2; D ambiguous. V lost 1 base and J lost 3, with 8 bases in between. The CDR3 consists of 14 residues. Germline V gene sequence: CDR1 KGHDR, CDR2 SFDVKD.

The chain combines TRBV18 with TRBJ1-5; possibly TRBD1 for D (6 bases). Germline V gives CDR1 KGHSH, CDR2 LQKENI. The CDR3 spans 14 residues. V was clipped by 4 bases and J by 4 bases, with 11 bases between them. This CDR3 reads CASSLGTQNQPQHF. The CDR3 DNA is TGTGCCAGCTCACTCGGGACACAGAATCAGCCCCAGCATTTT.

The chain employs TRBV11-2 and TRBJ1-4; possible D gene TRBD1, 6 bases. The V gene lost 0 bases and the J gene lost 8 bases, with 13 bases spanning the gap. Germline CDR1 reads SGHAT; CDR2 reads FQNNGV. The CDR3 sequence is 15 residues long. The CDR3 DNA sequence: TGTGCCAGCAGCTTAGATGACGGACAGACCGAAAAACTGTTTTTT. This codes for CASSLDDGQTEKLFF. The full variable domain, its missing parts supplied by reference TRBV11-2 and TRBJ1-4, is EAGVAQSPRYKIIEKRQSVAFWCNPISGHATLYWYQQILGQGPKLLIQFQNNGVVDDSQLPKDRFSAERLKGVDSTLKIQPAKLEDSAVYLCASSLDDGQTEKLFFGSGTQLSVL.

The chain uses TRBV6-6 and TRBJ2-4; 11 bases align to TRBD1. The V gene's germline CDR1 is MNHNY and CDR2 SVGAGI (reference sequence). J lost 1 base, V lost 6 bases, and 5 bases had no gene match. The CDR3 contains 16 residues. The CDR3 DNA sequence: TGTGCCAGCAGGGGACAGGGGGGAGTGGCCAAAAACATTCAGTACTTC. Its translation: CASRGQGGVAKNIQYF.

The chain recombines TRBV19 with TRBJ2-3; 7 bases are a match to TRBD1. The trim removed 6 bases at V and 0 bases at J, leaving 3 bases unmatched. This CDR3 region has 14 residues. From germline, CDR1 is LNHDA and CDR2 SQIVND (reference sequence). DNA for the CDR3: TGTGCCAGTAGACGGGACAGTAGCACAGATACGCAGTATTTT. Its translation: CASRRDSSTDTQYF.

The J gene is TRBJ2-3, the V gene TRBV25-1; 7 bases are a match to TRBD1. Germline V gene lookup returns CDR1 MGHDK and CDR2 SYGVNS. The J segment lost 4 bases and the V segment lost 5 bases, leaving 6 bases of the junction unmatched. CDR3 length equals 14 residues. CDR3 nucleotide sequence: TGTGCCAGCAGTCGGAGGCAGGGGGCAGATACGCAGTATTTT. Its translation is CASSRRQGADTQYF.

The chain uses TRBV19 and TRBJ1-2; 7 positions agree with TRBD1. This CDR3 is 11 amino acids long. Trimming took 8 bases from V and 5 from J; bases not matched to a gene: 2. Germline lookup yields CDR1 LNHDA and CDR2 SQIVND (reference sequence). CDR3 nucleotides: TGTGCCAGTGGGACAGTATATGGCTACACCTTC. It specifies CASGTVYGYTF.

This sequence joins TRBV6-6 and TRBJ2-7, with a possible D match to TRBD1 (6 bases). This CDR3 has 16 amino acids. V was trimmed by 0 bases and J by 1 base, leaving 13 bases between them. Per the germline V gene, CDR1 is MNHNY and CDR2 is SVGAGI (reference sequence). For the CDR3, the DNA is TGTGCCAGCAGTTACTCCGGGGACATGGGATCCTACGAGCAGTACTTC. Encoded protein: CASSYSGDMGSYEQYF.

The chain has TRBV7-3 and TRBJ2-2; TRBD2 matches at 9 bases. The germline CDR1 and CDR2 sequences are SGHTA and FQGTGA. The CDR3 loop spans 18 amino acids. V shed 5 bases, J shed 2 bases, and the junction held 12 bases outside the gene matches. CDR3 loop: CASSPLRGGGGNTGELFF. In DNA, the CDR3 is TGTGCCAGCAGCCCCCTGCGGGGGGGCGGGGGTAACACCGGGGAGCTGTTTTTT.

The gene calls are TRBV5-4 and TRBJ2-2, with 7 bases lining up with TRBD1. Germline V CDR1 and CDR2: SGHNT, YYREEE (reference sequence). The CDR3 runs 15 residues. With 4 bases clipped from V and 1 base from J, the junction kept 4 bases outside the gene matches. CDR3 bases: TGTGCCAGCAGCAAAAGACAGGGGAACACCGGGGAGCTGTTTTTT. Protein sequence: CASSKRQGNTGELFF.

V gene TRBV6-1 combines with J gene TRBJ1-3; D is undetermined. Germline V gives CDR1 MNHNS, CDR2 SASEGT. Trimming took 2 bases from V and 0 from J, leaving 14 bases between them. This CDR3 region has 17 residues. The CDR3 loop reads CASSEKERSVSGNTIYF. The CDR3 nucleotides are TGTGCCAGCAGTGAAAAGGAGCGAAGCGTCTCTGGAAACACCATATATTTT.

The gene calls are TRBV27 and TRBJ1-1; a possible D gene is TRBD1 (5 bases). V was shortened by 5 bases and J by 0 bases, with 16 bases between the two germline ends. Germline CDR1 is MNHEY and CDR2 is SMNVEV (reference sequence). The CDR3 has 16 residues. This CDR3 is CASSPTPTDMNTEAFF. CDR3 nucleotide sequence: TGTGCCAGCAGTCCGACCCCGACAGACATGAACACTGAAGCTTTCTTT.

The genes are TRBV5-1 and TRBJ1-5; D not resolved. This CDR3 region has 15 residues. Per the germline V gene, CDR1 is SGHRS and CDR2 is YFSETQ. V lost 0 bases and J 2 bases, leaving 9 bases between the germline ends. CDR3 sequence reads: CASSLAGLGNQPQHF. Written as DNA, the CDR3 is TGCGCCAGCAGCTTGGCGGGATTGGGCAATCAGCCCCAGCATTTT.